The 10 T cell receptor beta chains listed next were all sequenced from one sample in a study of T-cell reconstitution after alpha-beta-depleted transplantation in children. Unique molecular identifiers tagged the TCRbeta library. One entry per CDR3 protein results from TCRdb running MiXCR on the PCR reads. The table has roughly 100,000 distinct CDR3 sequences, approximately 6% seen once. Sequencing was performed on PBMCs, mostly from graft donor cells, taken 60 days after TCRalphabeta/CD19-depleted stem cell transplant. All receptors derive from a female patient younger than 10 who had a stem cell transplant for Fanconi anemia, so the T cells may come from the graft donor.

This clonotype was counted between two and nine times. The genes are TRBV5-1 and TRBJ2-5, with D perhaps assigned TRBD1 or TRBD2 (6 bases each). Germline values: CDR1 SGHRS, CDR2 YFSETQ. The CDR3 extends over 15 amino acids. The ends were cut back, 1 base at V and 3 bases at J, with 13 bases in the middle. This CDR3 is CASSLLWGAEETQYF. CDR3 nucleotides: TGCGCCAGCAGCTTGTTGTGGGGGGCTGAAGAGACCCAGTACTTC.

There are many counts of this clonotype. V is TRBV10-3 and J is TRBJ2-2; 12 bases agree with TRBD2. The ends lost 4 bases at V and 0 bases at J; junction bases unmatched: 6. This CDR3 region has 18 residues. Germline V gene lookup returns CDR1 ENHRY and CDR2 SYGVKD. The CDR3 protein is CAISGSSGGDSNTGELFF. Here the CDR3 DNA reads TGTGCCATCAGTGGCTCTAGCGGGGGGGATTCGAACACCGGGGAGCTGTTTTTT.

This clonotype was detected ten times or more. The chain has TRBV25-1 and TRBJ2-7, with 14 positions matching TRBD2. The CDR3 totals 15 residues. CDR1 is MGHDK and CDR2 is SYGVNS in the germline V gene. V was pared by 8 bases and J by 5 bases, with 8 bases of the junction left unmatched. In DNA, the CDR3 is TGTGCCAGCGAGACTAGCGGGAGGGCCATAAACGAGCAGTACTTC. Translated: CASETSGRAINEQYF.

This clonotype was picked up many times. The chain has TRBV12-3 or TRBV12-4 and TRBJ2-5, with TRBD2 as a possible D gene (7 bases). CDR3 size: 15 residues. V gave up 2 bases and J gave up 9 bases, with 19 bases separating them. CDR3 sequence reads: CASSLRGRGSAPQYF. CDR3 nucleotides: TGTGCCAGCAGTTTAAGGGGGAGGGGTTCCGCTCCCCAGTACTTC.

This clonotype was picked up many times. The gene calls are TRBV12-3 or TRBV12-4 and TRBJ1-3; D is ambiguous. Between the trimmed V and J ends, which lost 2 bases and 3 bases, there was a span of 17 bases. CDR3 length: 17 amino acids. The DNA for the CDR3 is TGTGCCAGCAGTTTATCTACGGGAACCGAGAATGGAAACACCATATATTTT. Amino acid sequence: CASSLSTGTENGNTIYF.

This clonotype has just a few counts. As DNA, the CDR3 is TGTGCCAGCAGTTTATGGACAGGGGGCAACACTGAAGCTTTCTTT. Translating gives CASSLWTGGNTEAFF. V usage is TRBV27 and J usage is TRBJ1-1, with 11 bases matching TRBD1. The CDR3 consists of 15 residues. CDR1 is MNHEY, CDR2 SMNVEV, per germline (reference sequence). The junction had 0 bases not matched to a gene; V was cut back by 1 base and J by 2 bases.

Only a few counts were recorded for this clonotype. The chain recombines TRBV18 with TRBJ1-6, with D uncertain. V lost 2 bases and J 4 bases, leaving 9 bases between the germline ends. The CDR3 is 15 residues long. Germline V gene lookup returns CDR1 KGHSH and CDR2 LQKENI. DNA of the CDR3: TGTGCCAGCTCACCAGCCAGATCGTATAATTCACCCCTCCACTTT. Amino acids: CASSPARSYNSPLHF.

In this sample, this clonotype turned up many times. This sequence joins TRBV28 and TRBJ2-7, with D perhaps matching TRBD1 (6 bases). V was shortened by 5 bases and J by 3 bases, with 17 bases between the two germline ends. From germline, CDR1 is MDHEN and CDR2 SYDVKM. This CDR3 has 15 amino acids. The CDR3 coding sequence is TGTGCCAGCAGTCCCCTCGACAGGACACTCTACGAGCAGTACTTC. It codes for CASSPLDRTLYEQYF.

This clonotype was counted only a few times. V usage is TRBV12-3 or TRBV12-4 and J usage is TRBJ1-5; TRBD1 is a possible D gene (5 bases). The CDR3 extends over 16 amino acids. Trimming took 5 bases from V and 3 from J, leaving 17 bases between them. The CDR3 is CASSPSPGTFNQPQHF. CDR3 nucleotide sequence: TGTGCCAGCAGTCCCTCCCCGGGGACTTTCAATCAGCCCCAGCATTTT.

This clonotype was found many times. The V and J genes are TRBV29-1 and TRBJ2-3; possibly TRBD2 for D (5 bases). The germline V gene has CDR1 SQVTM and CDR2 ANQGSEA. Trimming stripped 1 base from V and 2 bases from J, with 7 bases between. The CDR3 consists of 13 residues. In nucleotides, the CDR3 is TGCAGCGTTGAAGCGGGGATCACAGATACGCAGTATTTT. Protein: CSVEAGITDTQYF.